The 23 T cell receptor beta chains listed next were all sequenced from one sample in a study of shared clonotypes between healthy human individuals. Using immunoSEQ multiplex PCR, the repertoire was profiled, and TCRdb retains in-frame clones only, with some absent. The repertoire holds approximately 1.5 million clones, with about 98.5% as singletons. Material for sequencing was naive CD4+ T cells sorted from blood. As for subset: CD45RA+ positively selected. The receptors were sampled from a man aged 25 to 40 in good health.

CDR3 protein: CASSPLTVRDYGYTF. The CDR3 DNA sequence: TGTGCCAGCTCACCACTCACCGTCCGGGATTATGGCTACACCTTC. The chain uses TRBV18 and TRBJ1-2, with no clear D. The germline V and J ends were trimmed by 1 base and 5 bases, with 14 bases remaining between them. CDR3 length: 15 amino acids. CDR1 and CDR2 from the germline V gene are KGHSH and LQKENI.

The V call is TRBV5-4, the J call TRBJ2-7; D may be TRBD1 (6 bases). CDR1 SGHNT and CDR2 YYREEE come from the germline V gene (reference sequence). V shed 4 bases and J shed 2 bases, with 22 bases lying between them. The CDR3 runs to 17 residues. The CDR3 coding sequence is TGTGCCAGCAGCGCGGACTCGACAGGTCTAGGGACCTACGAGCAGTACTTC. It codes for CASSADSTGLGTYEQYF.

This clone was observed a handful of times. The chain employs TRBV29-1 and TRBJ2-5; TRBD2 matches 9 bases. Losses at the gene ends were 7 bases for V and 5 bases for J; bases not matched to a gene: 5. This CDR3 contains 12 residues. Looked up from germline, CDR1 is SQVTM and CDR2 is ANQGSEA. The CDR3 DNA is TGCAGCGCCCGACTAGCGGCGGAGACCCAGTACTTC. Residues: CSARLAAETQYF.

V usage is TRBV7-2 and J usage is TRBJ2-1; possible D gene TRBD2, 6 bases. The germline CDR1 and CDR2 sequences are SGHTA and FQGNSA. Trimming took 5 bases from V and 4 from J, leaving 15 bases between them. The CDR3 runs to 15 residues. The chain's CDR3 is CASSPGGTGYNEQFF. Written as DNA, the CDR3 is TGTGCCAGCAGCCCTGGGGGGACTGGGTACAATGAGCAGTTCTTC.

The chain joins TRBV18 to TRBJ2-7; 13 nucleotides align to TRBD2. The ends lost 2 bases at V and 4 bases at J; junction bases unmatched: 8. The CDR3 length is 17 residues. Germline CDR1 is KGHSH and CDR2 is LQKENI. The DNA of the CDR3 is TGTGCCAGCTCACCAGTGAGACGGACTAGCGGGAGATACGAGCAGTACTTC. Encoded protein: CASSPVRRTSGRYEQYF.

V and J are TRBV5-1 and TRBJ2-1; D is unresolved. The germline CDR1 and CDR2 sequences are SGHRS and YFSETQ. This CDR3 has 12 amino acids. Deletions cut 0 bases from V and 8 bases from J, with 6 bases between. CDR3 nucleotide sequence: TGCGCCAGCAGCTTGGAAGTGTATGAGCAGTTCTTC. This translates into CASSLEVYEQFF.

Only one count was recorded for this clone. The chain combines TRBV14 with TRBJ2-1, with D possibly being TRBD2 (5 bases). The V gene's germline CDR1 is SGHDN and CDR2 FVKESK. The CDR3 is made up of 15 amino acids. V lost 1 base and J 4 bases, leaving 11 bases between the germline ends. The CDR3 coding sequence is TGTGCCAGCAGCCAAGGGGTAGCGCGTTACAATGAGCAGTTCTTC. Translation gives CASSQGVARYNEQFF. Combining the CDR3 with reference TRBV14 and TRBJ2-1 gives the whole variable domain EAGVTQFPSHSVIEKGQTVTLRCDPISGHDNLYWYRRVMGKEIKFLLHFVKESKQDESGMPNNRFLAERTGGTYSTLKVQPAELEDSGVYFCASSQGVARYNEQFFGPGTRLTVL.

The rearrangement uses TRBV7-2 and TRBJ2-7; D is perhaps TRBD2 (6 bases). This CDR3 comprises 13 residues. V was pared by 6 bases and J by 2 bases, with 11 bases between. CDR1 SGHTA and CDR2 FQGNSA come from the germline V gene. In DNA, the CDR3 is TGTGCCAGCAGTCGGGAGTTCACCTACGAGCAGTACTTC. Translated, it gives CASSREFTYEQYF.

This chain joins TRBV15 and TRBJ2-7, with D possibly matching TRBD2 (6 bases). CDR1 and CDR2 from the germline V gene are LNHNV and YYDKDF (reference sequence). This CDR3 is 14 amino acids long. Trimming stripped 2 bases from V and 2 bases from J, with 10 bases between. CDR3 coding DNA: TGTGCCACCAGCAGATCGGGGGTAACCTACGAGCAGTACTTC. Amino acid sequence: CATSRSGVTYEQYF.

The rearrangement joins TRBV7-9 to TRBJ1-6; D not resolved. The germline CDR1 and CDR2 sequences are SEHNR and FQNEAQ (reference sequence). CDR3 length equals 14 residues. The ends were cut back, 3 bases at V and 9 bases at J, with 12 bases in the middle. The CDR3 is CASSLEGSSSPLHF. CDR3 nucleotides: TGTGCCAGCAGCTTGGAGGGCTCTTCTTCACCCCTCCACTTT. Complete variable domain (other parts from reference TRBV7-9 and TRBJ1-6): DTGVSQNPRHKITKRGQNVTFRCDPISEHNRLYWYRQTLGQGPEFLTYFQNEAQLEKSRLLSDRFSAERPKGSFSTLEIQRTEQGDSAMYLCASSLEGSSSPLHFGNGTRLTVT.

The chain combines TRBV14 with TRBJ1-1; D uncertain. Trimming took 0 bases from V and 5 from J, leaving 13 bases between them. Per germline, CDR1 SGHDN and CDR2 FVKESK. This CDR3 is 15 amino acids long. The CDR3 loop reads CASSQERGKRTEAFF. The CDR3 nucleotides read TGTGCCAGCAGCCAAGAACGGGGAAAGAGGACTGAAGCTTTCTTT.

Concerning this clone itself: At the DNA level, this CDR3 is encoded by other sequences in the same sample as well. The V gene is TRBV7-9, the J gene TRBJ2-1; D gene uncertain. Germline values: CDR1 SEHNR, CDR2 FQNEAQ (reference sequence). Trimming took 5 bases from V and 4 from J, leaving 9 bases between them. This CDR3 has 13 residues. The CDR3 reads CASSLGQYNEQFF. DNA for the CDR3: TGTGCCAGCAGCCTCGGCCAGTACAATGAGCAGTTCTTC.

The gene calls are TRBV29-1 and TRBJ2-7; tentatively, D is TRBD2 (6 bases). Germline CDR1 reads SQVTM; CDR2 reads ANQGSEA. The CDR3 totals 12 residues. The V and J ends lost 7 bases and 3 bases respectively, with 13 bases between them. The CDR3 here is CSAGSGGYEQYF. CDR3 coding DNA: TGCAGCGCCGGTAGCGGAGGCTACGAGCAGTACTTC.

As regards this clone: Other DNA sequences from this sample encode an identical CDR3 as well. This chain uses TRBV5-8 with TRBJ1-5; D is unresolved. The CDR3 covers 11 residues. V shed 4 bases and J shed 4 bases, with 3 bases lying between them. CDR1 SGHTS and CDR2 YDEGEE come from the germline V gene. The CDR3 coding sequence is TGTGCCAGCAGCCTGAATCAGCCCCAGCATTTT. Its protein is CASSLNQPQHF.

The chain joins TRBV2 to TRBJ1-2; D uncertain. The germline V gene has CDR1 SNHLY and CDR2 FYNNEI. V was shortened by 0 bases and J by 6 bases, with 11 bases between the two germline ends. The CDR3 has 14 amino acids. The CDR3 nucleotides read TGTGCCAGCAGTGAAGCTAGGTTGCCGGATGGCTACACCTTC. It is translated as CASSEARLPDGYTF. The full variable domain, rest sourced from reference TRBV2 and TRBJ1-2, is EPEVTQTPSHQVTQMGQEVILRCVPISNHLYFYWYRQILGQKVEFLVSFYNNEISEKSEIFDDQFSVERPDGSNFTLKIRSTKLEDSAMYFCASSEARLPDGYTFGSGTRLTVV.

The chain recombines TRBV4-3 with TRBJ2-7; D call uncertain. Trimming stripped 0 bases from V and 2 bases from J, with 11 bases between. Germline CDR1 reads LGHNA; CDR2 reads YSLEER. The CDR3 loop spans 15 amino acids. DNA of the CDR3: TGCGCCAGCAGCCAAGATCTTGGGGAACCCTACGAGCAGTACTTC. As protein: CASSQDLGEPYEQYF.

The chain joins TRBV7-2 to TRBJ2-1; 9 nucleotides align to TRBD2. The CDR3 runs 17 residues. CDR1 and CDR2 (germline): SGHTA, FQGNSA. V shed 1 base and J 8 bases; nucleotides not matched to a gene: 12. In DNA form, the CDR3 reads TGTGCCAGCAGCTTAGAATCGCTAGCGGGATATCTAGATGAGCAGTTCTTC. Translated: CASSLESLAGYLDEQFF.

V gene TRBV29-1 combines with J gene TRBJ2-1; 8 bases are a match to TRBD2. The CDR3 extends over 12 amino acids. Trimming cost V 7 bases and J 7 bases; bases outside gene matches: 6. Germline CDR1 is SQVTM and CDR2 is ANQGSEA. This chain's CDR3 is CSAATSANEQFF. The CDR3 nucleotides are TGCAGCGCCGCGACTAGCGCTAATGAGCAGTTCTTC.

DNA for the CDR3: TGTGCCACCAGCAGGCACTCAGGGGGCGCCTCGTCCAATGAGCAGTTCTTC. As protein: CATSRHSGGASSNEQFF. The chain has TRBV15 and TRBJ2-1, with 8 bases fitting TRBD1. This CDR3 spans 17 amino acids. CDR1 is LNHNV and CDR2 is YYDKDF in the germline V gene (reference sequence). Germline trimming cut 3 bases from V and 6 bases from J; bases unmatched to any gene: 13. The whole variable domain, filled in from reference TRBV15 and TRBJ2-1, reads DAMVIQNPRYQVTQFGKPVTLSCSQTLNHNVMYWYQQKSSQAPKLLFHYYDKDFNNEADTPDNFQSRRPNTSFCFLDIRSPGLGDTAMYLCATSRHSGGASSNEQFFGPGTRLTVL.

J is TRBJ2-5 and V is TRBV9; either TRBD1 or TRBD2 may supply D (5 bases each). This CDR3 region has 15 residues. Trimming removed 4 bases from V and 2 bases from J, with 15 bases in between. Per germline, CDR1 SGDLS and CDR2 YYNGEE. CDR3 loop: CASSTRGEGQETQYF. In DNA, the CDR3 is TGTGCCAGCAGCACCCGCGGTGAGGGGCAAGAGACCCAGTACTTC.

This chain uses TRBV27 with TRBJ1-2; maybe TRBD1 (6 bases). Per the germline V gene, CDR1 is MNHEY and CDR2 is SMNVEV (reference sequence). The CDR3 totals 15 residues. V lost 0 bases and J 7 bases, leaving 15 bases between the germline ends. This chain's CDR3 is CASSLSLGALGGYTF. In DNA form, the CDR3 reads TGTGCCAGCAGTTTATCGTTGGGGGCACTGGGTGGCTACACCTTC.

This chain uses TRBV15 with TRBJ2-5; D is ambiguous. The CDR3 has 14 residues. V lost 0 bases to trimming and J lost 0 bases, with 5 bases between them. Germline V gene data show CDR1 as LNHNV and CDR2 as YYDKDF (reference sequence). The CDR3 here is CATSRDRYQETQYF. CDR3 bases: TGTGCCACCAGCAGAGATCGGTACCAAGAGACCCAGTACTTC.

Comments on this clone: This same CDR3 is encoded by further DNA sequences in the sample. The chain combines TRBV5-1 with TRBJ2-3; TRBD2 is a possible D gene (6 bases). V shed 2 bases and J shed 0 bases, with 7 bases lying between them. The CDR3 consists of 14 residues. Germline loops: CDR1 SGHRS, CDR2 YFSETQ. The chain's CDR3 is CASSFSGSTDTQYF. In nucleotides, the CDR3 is TGCGCCAGCAGCTTTAGCGGTAGCACAGATACGCAGTATTTT.